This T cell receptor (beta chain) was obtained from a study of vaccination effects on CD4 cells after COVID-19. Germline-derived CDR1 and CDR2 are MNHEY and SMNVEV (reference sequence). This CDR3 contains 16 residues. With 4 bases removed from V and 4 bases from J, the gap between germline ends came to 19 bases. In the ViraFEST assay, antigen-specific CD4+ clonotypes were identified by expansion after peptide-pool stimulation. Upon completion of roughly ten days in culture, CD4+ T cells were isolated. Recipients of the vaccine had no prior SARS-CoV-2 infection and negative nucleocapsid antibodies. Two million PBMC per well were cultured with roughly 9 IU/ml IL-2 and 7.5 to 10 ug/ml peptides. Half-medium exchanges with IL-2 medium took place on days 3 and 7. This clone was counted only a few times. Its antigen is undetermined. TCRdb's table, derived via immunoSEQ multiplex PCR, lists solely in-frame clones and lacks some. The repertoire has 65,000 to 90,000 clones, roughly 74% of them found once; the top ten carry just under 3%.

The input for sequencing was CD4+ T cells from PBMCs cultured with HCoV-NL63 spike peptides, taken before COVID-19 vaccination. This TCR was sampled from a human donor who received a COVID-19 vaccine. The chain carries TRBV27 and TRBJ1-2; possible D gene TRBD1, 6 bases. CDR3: CASSSYLPGHLYGYTF. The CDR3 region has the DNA TGTGCCAGCAGTTCCTACCTACCGGGACACCTCTATGGCTACACCTTC.